This T cell receptor beta chain was sequenced in a study of regulatory T cells in long-lasting Graves disease. Germline CDR1 is MGHDK and CDR2 is SYGVNS. The length of the CDR3 is 15 residues. V lost 5 bases to trimming and J lost 10 bases; unmatched junction nucleotides: 9. Construction of TCR beta libraries relied on iRepertoire HTBI primers and on Arm-PCR targeting CDR3 regions. TCRdb reprocessed the multiplex PCR reads via MiXCR and lists one record per CDR3 protein. The data hold roughly 500,000 distinct CDR3 sequences, with 9.5% to 15% observed a single time. Time point of the sample: newly diagnosed GD, antithyroid drugs for less than 3 months. Generation of the TCR library employed RNA extracted from PBMCs. The sample holds a few counts of this clonotype. Antigen specificity is unknown. Regarding the study as a whole: The number of shared public clonotypes was higher in persistent patients (about 2,700) than new patients (966).

These data were also filed under a second study, of T cells in Graves' hyperthyroidism and ophthalmopathy.

This TCR derives from a woman younger than 45 with Graves disease. This specimen was peripheral blood mononuclear cells (PBMCs), taken at new diagnosis, from a patient treated with antithyroid drugs. The genes are TRBV25-1 and TRBJ1-6, with 9 bases that match TRBD1. CDR3 sequence reads: CASSPRDRVGSPLHF. CDR3 nucleotides: TGTGCCAGCAGTCCCCGGGACAGGGTAGGGTCACCCCTCCACTTT.